This T cell receptor (beta chain) was documented in a study of T cell responses to AZD1222 COVID-19 vaccine. General observations from the study: In a largely white British group with more females than males, clonal diversity was possibly underestimated. Spike-specific TCR breadth and depth went up after people got two AZD1222 doses.

For this clone: Antigen: not known.

Assay: immunoSEQ multiplex PCR; the TCRdb copy retains only in-frame clones and omits some. The sample lists over 110,000 clones, 90% to 95% occurring once. From germline, CDR1 is SNHLY and CDR2 FYNNEI. V lost 4 bases and J 3 bases, leaving 10 bases between the germline ends. The CDR3 sequence is 14 residues long. This rearrangement joins TRBV2 to TRBJ1-5; D unclear. Sequencing was performed on peripheral blood, taken after recovery from COVID-19. This receptor was taken from an adult who had recovered from COVID-19. Written as DNA, the CDR3 is TGTGCCAGCAGTGCTCTACAGTACAATCAGCCCCAGCATTTT. Its translation is CASSALQYNQPQHF.